This T cell receptor (beta chain) appears in the sequencing data of a study of cytomegalovirus exposure and HLA in healthy donors. Whole-study context: The Caucasian-associated ancestry cluster contained more than 75% of the 398 genotyped donors. Points from the study as a whole: A later analysis found most CMV-associated TCR beta chains apparently HLA-restricted. In a later analysis, specific HLA alleles were associated with over 15,000 TCR beta sequences at a 0.05 false discovery rate.

V dropped 1 base and J dropped 0 bases, with 15 bases sitting between them. This CDR3 comprises 17 residues. Germline CDR1 and CDR2: SEHNR and FQNEAQ (reference sequence). Among the donors, all were healthy bone marrow donors. PCR used 60 Vbeta primers and 13 Jbeta primers. Libraries were prepared by immunoSEQ multiplex PCR; TCRdb keeps only in-frame clonotypes and omits some of them. Of 120,000 or so clones in the sample, roughly four fifths are singletons; the top ten hold 1.8%. Worth noting for this clone: The antigen remains undetermined.

Sequencing was done on a sample of PBMCs. This clonotype was obtained from a young man in good health and CMV-seronegative. The chain couples TRBV7-9 to TRBJ1-2, with unresolved D. The DNA for the CDR3 is TGTGCCAGCAGCTTAGAGGCGGCCGAGTTAGCTAACTATGGCTACACCTTC. It codes for CASSLEAAELANYGYTF. The complete variable domain, with remaining parts taken from reference TRBV7-9 and TRBJ1-2, reads DTGVSQNPRHKITKRGQNVTFRCDPISEHNRLYWYRQTLGQGPEFLTYFQNEAQLEKSRLLSDRFSAERPKGSFSTLEIQRTEQGDSAMYLCASSLEAAELANYGYTFGSGTRLTVV.